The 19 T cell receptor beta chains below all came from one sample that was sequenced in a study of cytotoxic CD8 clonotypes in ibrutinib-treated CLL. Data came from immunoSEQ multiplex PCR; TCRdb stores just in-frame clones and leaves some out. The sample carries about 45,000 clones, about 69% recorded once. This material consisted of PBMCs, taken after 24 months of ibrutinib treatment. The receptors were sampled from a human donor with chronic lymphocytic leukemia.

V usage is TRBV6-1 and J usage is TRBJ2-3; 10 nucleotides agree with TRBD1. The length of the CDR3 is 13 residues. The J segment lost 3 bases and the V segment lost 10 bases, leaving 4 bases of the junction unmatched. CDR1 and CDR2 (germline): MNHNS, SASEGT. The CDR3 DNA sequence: TGTGCCACAGGGACAGGGGCGACAGATACGCAGTATTTT. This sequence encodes CATGTGATDTQYF.

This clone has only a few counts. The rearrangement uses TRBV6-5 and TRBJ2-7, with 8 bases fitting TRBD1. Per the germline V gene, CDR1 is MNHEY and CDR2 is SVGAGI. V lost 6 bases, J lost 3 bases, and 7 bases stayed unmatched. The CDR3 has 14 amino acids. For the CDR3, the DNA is TGTGCCAGCAGGACGACAGGGGCGAGCTACGAGCAGTACTTC. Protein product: CASRTTGASYEQYF.

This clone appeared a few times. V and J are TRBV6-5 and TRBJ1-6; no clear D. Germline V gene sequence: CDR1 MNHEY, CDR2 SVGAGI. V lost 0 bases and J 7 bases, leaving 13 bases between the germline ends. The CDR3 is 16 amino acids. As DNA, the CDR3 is TGTGCCAGCAGTTACTCGAGGGCGGACCGGAATTCACCCCTCCACTTT. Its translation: CASSYSRADRNSPLHF.

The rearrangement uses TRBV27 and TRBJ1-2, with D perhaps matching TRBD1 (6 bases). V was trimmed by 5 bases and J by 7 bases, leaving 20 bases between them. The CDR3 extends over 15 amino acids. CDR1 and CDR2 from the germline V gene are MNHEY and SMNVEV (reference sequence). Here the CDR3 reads CASSRRDTVPGGYTF. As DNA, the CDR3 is TGTGCCAGCAGTCGCCGGGACACGGTCCCTGGTGGCTACACCTTC.

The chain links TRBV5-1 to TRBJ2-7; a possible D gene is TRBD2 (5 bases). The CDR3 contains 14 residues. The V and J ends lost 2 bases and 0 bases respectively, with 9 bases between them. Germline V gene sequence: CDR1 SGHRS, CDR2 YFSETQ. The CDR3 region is CASSFDYNSYEQYF. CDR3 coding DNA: TGCGCCAGCAGCTTCGACTACAACTCCTACGAGCAGTACTTC.

In DNA form, the CDR3 reads TGTGCCAGCAGCGCGGATACAGTCTCCAGGGATACGCAGTATTTT. The encoded protein is CASSADTVSRDTQYF. The genes are TRBV9 and TRBJ2-3; D gene unclear. The CDR3 runs to 15 residues. V lost 3 bases to trimming and J lost 6 bases, with 17 bases between them. The germline gives CDR1 SGDLS, CDR2 YYNGEE.

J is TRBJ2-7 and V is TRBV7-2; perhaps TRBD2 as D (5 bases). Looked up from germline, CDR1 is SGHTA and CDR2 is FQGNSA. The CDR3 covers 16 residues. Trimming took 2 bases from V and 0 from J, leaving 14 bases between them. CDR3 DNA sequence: TGTGCCAGCAGCTTACAACGAGCGGTTCTCTCCTACGAGCAGTACTTC. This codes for CASSLQRAVLSYEQYF.

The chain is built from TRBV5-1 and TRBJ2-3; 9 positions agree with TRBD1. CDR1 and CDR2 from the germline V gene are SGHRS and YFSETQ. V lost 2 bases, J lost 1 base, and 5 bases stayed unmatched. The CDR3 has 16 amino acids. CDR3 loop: CASSLSTGGRTDTQYF. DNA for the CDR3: TGCGCCAGCAGCTTATCTACAGGGGGCCGCACAGATACGCAGTATTTT.

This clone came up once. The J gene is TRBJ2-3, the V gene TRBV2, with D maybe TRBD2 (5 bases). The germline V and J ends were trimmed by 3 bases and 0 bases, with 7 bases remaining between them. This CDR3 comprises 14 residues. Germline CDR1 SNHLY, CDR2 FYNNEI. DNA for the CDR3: TGTGCCAGCAGTGACAGACTAAGCACAGATACGCAGTATTTT. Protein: CASSDRLSTDTQYF.

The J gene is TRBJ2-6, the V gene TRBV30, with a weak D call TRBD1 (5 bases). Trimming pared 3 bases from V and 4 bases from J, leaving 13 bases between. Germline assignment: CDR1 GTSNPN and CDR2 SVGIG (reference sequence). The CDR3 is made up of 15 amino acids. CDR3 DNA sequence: TGTGCCTGGAGAACCAGGGCATCCGGGGCCAACGTCCTGACTTTC. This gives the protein CAWRTRASGANVLTF.

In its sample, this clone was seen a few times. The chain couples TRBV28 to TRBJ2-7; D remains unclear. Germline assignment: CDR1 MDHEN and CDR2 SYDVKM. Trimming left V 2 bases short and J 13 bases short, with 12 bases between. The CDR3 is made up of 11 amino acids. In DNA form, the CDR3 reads TGTGCCAGCAGTTTACCCACGCGTGTCTACTTC. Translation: CASSLPTRVYF.

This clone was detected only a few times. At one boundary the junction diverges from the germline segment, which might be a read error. DNA of the CDR3: TGCAGCGCTACACATAAGTTCTTC. Its translation is CSATHKFF. The chain recombines TRBV20-1 with TRBJ2-1; D is unclear. The CDR3 has 8 amino acids. The V gene's germline CDR1 is DFQATT and CDR2 SNEGSKA (reference sequence).

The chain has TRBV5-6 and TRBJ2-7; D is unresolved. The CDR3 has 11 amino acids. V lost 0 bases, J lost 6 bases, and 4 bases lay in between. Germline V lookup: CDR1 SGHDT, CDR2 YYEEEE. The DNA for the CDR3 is TGTGCCAGCAGCTTGGAGGTCGAGCAGTACTTC. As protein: CASSLEVEQYF.

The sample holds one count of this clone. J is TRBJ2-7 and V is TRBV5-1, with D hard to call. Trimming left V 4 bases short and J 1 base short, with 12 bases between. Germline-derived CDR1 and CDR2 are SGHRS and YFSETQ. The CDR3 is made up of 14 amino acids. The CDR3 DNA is TGCGCCAGCAGCGGATCGCCTCCTTCCTACGAGCAGTACTTC. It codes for CASSGSPPSYEQYF.

The CDR3: CASSLDVLGEQFF. The DNA for the CDR3 is TGTGCCAGCAGCTTAGATGTTCTGGGGGAGCAGTTCTTC. The chain uses TRBV7-2 and TRBJ2-1, with D unclear. Trimming removed 1 base from V and 10 bases from J, with 11 bases in between. CDR1 is SGHTA and CDR2 is FQGNSA in the germline V gene. The CDR3 contains 13 residues.

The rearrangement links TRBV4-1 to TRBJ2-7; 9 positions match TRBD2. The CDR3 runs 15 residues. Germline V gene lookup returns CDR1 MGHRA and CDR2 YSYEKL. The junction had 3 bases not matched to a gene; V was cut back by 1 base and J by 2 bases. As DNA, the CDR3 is TGCGCCAGCAGCCAAGTTCTAGCGGGGCCCTACGAGCAGTACTTC. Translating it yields CASSQVLAGPYEQYF.

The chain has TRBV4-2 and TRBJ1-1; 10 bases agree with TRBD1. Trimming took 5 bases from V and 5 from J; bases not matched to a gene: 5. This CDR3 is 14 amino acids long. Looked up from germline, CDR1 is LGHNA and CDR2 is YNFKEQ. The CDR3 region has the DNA TGTGCCAGCAGCTTCCGGGACAGGGGAACTGAAGCTTTCTTT. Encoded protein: CASSFRDRGTEAFF.

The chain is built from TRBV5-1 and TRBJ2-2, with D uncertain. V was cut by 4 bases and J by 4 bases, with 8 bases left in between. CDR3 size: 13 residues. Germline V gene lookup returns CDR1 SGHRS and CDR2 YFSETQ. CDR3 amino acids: CASSPGFTGELFF. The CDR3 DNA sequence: TGCGCCAGCAGCCCGGGCTTCACCGGGGAGCTGTTTTTT.

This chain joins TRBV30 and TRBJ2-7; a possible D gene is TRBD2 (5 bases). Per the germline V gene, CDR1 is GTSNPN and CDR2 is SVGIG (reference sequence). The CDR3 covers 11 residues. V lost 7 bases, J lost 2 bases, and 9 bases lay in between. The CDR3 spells CASRGAYEQYF. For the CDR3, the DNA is TGTGCCTCCCGGGGAGCCTACGAGCAGTACTTC.